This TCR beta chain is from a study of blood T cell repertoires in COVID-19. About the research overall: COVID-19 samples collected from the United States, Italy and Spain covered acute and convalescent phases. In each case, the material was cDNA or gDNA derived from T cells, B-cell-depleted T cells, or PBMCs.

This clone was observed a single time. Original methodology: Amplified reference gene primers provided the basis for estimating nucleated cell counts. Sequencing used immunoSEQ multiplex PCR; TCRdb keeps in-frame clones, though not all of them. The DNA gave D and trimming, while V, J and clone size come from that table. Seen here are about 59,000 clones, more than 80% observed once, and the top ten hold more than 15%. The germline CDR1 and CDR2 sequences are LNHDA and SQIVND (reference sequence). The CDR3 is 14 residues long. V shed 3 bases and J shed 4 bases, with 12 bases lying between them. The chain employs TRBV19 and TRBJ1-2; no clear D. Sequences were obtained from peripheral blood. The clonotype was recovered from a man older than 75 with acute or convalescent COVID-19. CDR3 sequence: CASSISHPGYGYTF. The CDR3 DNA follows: TGTGCCAGTAGTATCTCCCATCCGGGCTATGGCTACACCTTC.